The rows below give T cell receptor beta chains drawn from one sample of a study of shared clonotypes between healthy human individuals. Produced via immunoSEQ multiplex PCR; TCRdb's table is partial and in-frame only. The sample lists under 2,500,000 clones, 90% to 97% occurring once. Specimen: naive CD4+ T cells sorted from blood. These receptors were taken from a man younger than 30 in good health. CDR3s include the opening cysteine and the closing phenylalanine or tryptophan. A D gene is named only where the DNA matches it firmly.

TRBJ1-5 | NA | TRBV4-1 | CASSLNTNSNQPQHF | TGCGCCAGCAGCTTAAACACGAATAGCAATCAGCCCCAGCATTTT
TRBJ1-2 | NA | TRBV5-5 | CASSLEGGYGYTF | TGTGCCAGCAGCTTGGAGGGCGGGTATGGCTACACCTTC
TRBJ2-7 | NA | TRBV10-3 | CAISETGSSYEQYF | TGTGCCATCAGTGAAACCGGAAGCTCCTACGAGCAGTACTTC
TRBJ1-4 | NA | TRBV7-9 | CASSLRGRSNEKLFF | TGTGCCAGCAGCTTAAGGGGACGGTCTAATGAAAAACTGTTTTTT
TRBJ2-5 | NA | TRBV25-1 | CASSQKYETQYF | TGTGCCAGCAGTCAGAAATACGAGACCCAGTACTTC
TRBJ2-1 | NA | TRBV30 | CAWGRRDRGYNEQFF | TGTGCCTGGGGTCGGAGGGACAGAGGATACAATGAGCAGTTCTTC
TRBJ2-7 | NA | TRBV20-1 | CSATSSSEQYF | TGCAGTGCTACGTCTAGTTCCGAGCAGTACTTC
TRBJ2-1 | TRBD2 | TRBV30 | CAWSLAGGGEQFF | TGTGCCTGGAGTCTCGCGGGGGGAGGGGAGCAGTTCTTC
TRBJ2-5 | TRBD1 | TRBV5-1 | CASSLEGRGLKETQYF | TGCGCCAGCAGCTTGGAGGGCAGGGGGCTTAAGGAGACCCAGTACTTC
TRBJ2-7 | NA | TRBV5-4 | CASSLMASSYEQYF | TGTGCCAGCAGCTTAATGGCTAGCTCCTACGAGCAGTACTTC